What follows are 3 T cell receptor beta chains derived from one specimen sequenced in a study of blood T cell repertoires in COVID-19. The table came from immunoSEQ multiplex PCR; TCRdb's copy has only in-frame clones and leaves some out. Of approximately 190,000 clones in the sample, 60% to 80% were seen once. The sequencing sample was made of peripheral blood. These receptors originate from a man between 60 and 75 years old with active or convalescent COVID-19.

This chain links TRBV24-1 with TRBJ2-3, with a weak D call TRBD2 (5 bases). V was clipped by 3 bases and J by 0 bases, with 6 bases between them. Germline V gives CDR1 KGHDR, CDR2 SFDVKD. CDR3 length: 14 residues. Written as DNA, the CDR3 is TGTGCCACCAGTGATCCGGGGAGCACAGATACGCAGTATTTT. Its translation: CATSDPGSTDTQYF.

This clone was seen more than once but under ten times. The chain joins TRBV30 to TRBJ2-3; 9 bases align to TRBD1. Trimming took 5 bases from V and 4 from J; bases not matched to a gene: 7. There are 14 residues in the CDR3. Germline V gives CDR1 GTSNPN, CDR2 SVGIG (reference sequence). This CDR3 reads CAWEGRTGADTQYF. DNA for the CDR3: TGTGCCTGGGAAGGTCGGACAGGGGCAGATACGCAGTATTTT.

The CDR3 loop is CAISDTNTQYF. The CDR3, as DNA: TGTGCCATCAGTGATACTAATACGCAGTATTTT. The chain recombines TRBV10-3 with TRBJ2-3; D call uncertain. Trimming pared 3 bases from V and 7 bases from J, leaving 5 bases between. Germline V gene data show CDR1 as ENHRY and CDR2 as SYGVKD. The CDR3 has 11 residues.